This record covers a single TCR beta chain. The sample is drawn from a study of blood T cell repertoires in COVID-19. Study-wide background: The analysed material was cDNA or gDNA that came from T cells, B-cell-depleted T cells, or PBMCs.

V lost 2 bases, J lost 3 bases, and 7 bases stayed unmatched. Germline CDR1 reads KGHDR; CDR2 reads SFDVKD. The length of the CDR3 is 17 residues. Profiled with immunoSEQ multiplex PCR; TCRdb holds only in-frame clones, not every one. The table has under 300,000 clones, roughly 90% seen once; the top ten hold 8.8%. V usage is TRBV24-1 and J usage is TRBJ2-3, with 10 bases that match TRBD1. This sequence originates from a man aged 40-50 years who had recovered from COVID-19. Input material: PBMCs or T cells enriched from blood (not recorded which). The CDR3 nucleotides are TGTGCCACCAGTGATTCCACCGGGACAGGGGAAACAGATACGCAGTATTTT. This encodes CATSDSTGTGETDTQYF.